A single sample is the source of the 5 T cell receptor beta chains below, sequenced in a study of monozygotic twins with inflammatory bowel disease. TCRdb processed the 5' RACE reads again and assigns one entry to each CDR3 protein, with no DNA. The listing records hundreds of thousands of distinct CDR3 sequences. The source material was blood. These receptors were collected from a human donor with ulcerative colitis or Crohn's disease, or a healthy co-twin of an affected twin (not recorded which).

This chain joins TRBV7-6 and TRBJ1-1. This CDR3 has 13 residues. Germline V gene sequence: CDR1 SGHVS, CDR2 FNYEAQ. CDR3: CASSWEPNTEAFF.

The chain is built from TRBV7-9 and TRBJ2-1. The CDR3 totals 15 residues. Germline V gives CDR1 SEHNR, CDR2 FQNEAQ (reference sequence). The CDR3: CASSLDFGSYNEQFF.

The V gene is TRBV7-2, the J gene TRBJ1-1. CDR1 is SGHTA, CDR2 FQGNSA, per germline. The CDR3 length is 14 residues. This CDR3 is CASSLAGSHTEAFF. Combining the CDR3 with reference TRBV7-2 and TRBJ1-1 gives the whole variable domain GAGVSQSPSNKVTEKGKDVELRCDPISGHTALYWYRQSLGQGLEFLIYFQGNSAPDKSGLPSDRFSAERTGGSVSTLTIQRTQQEDSAVYLCASSLAGSHTEAFFGQGTRLTVV.

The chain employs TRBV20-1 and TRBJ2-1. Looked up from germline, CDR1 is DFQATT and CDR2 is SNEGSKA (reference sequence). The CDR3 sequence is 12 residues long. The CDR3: CSARDYNDEQFF.

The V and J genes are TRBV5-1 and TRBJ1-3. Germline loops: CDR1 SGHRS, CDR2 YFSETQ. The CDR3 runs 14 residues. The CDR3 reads CASSLDTSGNTIYF.